These 21 T cell receptor beta chains were sequenced from one sample in a study of T cells in localized non-small cell lung cancer. The repertoire was sequenced with immunoSEQ multiplex PCR; TCRdb's copy has only in-frame clones and lacks some. The sample records about 77,000 clones, 88% being singletons. Sequenced here: peripheral blood, sampled before any cancer treatment. The receptors were gathered from a woman aged 35-75 years with stage I squamous cell lung carcinoma.

The chain is built from TRBV5-1 and TRBJ2-7; D is undetermined. V was cut by 0 bases and J by 3 bases, with 10 bases left in between. This CDR3 spans 14 amino acids. CDR1 is SGHRS and CDR2 is YFSETQ in the germline V gene. Written as DNA, the CDR3 is TGCGCCAGCAGCTTGGCCGTGGGCCTCTACGAGCAGTACTTC. It is translated as CASSLAVGLYEQYF.

This clone was observed a handful of times. This rearrangement joins TRBV18 to TRBJ1-6, with 10 bases lining up with TRBD1. CDR3 length equals 16 residues. Losses at the gene ends were 4 bases for V and 10 bases for J; bases not matched to a gene: 10. Germline lookup yields CDR1 KGHSH and CDR2 LQKENI. The CDR3 spells CASSQGTGDVGSPLHF. Here the CDR3 DNA reads TGTGCCAGCTCACAAGGGACAGGGGACGTAGGCTCACCCCTCCACTTT. Filled out from reference TRBV18 and TRBJ1-6, the complete variable domain reads NAGVMQNPRHLVRRRGQEARLRCSPMKGHSHVYWYRQLPEEGLKFMVYLQKENIIDESGMPKERFSAEFPKEGPSILRIQQVVRGDSAAYFCASSQGTGDVGSPLHFGNGTRLTVT.

This chain links TRBV30 with TRBJ2-7; unclear D gene. The ends were cut back, 3 bases at V and 3 bases at J, with 18 bases in the middle. Germline assignment: CDR1 GTSNPN and CDR2 SVGIG (reference sequence). The CDR3 loop spans 15 amino acids. CDR3 amino acids: CAWRGQGWSYYEQYF. CDR3 DNA: TGTGCCTGGAGAGGGCAAGGTTGGTCCTACTACGAGCAGTACTTC. Full variable domain (outside the CDR3, taken from reference TRBV30 and TRBJ2-7): SQTIHQWPATLVQPVGSPLSLECTVEGTSNPNLYWYRQAAGRGLQLLFYSVGIGQISSEVPQNLSASRPQDRQFILSSKKLLLSDSGFYLCAWRGQGWSYYEQYFGPGTRLTVT.

A few counts support this clone. The chain uses TRBV4-1 and TRBJ1-1; perhaps TRBD1 as D (5 bases). This CDR3 is built from 15 residues. Deletions cut 1 base from V and 5 bases from J, with 14 bases between. Germline V gene sequence: CDR1 MGHRA, CDR2 YSYEKL. CDR3 in DNA: TGCGCCAGCAGCCAAGCCCTTTGGGGGGTGACTGAAGCTTTCTTT. It yields the protein CASSQALWGVTEAFF.

The genes are TRBV6-6 and TRBJ1-6; 7 bases agree with TRBD1. The V gene's germline CDR1 is MNHNY and CDR2 SVGAGI (reference sequence). Germline trimming cut 6 bases from V and 8 bases from J; bases unmatched to any gene: 10. CDR3 size: 15 residues. The CDR3 DNA is TGTGCCAGCAGAACAGGGGTGGTTAACGATTCACCCCTCCACTTT. This translates into CASRTGVVNDSPLHF.

The chain is built from TRBV30 and TRBJ1-1; TRBD1 is a possible D gene (6 bases). CDR1 GTSNPN and CDR2 SVGIG come from the germline V gene (reference sequence). V was cut by 3 bases and J by 1 base, with 15 bases left in between. CDR3 length equals 15 residues. DNA of the CDR3: TGTGCCTGGAGCGGTTTCGGGACATGGAACACTGAAGCTTTCTTT. This gives the protein CAWSGFGTWNTEAFF.

The rearrangement links TRBV5-1 to TRBJ2-3; no clear D. From germline, CDR1 is SGHRS and CDR2 YFSETQ. Trimming stripped 1 base from V and 2 bases from J, with 8 bases between. This CDR3 has 14 amino acids. The CDR3: CASSLLGATDTQYF. CDR3 nucleotides: TGCGCCAGCAGCTTGCTGGGCGCCACAGATACGCAGTATTTT.

This chain links TRBV4-2 with TRBJ1-1; D is undetermined. CDR3 size: 16 residues. V lost 0 bases, J lost 0 bases, and 11 bases lay in between. CDR1 LGHNA and CDR2 YNFKEQ come from the germline V gene. CDR3 sequence: CASSQDPDPLNTEAFF. CDR3 sequence (DNA): TGTGCCAGCAGCCAAGACCCCGACCCCTTGAACACTGAAGCTTTCTTT.

The chain joins TRBV10-3 to TRBJ2-5; 12 positions agree with TRBD2. Germline V gene data show CDR1 as ENHRY and CDR2 as SYGVKD. CDR3 length equals 14 residues. V lost 8 bases and J lost 2; bases outside the gene matches: 3. The chain's CDR3 is CAIRTSGGQETQYF. CDR3 bases: TGTGCCATCCGAACTAGCGGGGGGCAAGAGACCCAGTACTTC.

The chain is built from TRBV6-1 and TRBJ1-1; 9 bases match TRBD1. Losses at the gene ends were 0 bases for V and 10 bases for J; bases not matched to a gene: 6. Germline lookup yields CDR1 MNHNS and CDR2 SASEGT. This CDR3 has 14 residues. In nucleotides, the CDR3 is TGTGCCAGCAGTGAAGCAGGACAGGGGATCGCAGCTTTCTTT. Translating it yields CASSEAGQGIAAFF.

This chain links TRBV10-2 with TRBJ2-7; D unresolved. Trimming stripped 2 bases from V and 2 bases from J, with 4 bases between. The CDR3 has 12 amino acids. Germline V gene sequence: CDR1 WSHSY, CDR2 SAAADI. The CDR3 spells CASSERAYEQYF. The CDR3 DNA is TGCGCCAGCAGTGAGAGGGCCTACGAGCAGTACTTC.

The rearrangement links TRBV7-9 to TRBJ2-1; TRBD2 matches at 12 bases. The V gene end was trimmed by 5 bases and the J gene end by 5 bases; junction bases not matched to a gene: 4. The CDR3 contains 15 residues. CDR1 SEHNR and CDR2 FQNEAQ come from the germline V gene (reference sequence). The CDR3 loop reads CASSELAGGDNEQFF. The CDR3 DNA follows: TGTGCCAGCAGCGAACTAGCGGGGGGCGACAATGAGCAGTTCTTC.

The sample holds a few counts of this clone. The J gene is TRBJ1-1, the V gene TRBV6-5, with D possibly TRBD1 on 5 matching bases. Between the trimmed V and J ends, which lost 2 bases and 6 bases, there was a span of 7 bases. The CDR3 runs 12 residues. Germline V CDR1 and CDR2: MNHEY, SVGAGI. This CDR3 is CASSYRGAEAFF. Written as DNA, the CDR3 is TGTGCCAGCAGTTACCGAGGGGCTGAAGCTTTCTTT.

V and J are TRBV7-2 and TRBJ2-5; the match to TRBD2 covers 7 bases. Per the germline V gene, CDR1 is SGHTA and CDR2 is FQGNSA. There are 17 residues in the CDR3. The trim removed 2 bases at V and 1 base at J, leaving 10 bases unmatched. DNA for the CDR3: TGTGCCAGCAGCTTAAGGTCGGTCGGGGGGTTCCAAGAGACCCAGTACTTC. Amino acids: CASSLRSVGGFQETQYF.

V and J are TRBV5-8 and TRBJ1-2; 12 bases agree with TRBD1. The CDR3 totals 14 residues. Trimming removed 4 bases from V and 7 bases from J; junction bases left unmatched: 5. CDR1 and CDR2 from the germline V gene are SGHTS and YDEGEE. The CDR3 reads CASSGDRGRGGYTF. In DNA form, the CDR3 reads TGTGCCAGCAGCGGGGACAGGGGGCGCGGTGGCTACACCTTC. Based on the CDR3 plus reference TRBV5-8 and TRBJ1-2, the full variable domain is EAGVTQSPTHLIKTRGQQATLRCSPISGHTSVYWYQQALGLGLQFLLWYDEGEERNRGNFPPRFSGRQFPNYSSELNVNALELEDSALYLCASSGDRGRGGYTFGSGTRLTVV.

The chain employs TRBV12-5 and TRBJ2-3; TRBD1 matches 8 bases. Germline CDR1 is LGHNT and CDR2 is FRNRAP. This CDR3 is 15 amino acids long. The junction had 3 bases not matched to a gene; V was cut back by 0 bases and J by 4 bases. The CDR3 DNA sequence: TGTGCTAGTGGTTTGGTACAGGGGGGACCAGATACGCAGTATTTT. Amino acids: CASGLVQGGPDTQYF.

V gene TRBV9 combines with J gene TRBJ1-6, with 9 nucleotides matching TRBD1. This CDR3 has 15 amino acids. In germline, CDR1 is SGDLS, CDR2 YYNGEE. J was trimmed by 8 bases and V by 2 bases; bases with no gene match: 5. Here the CDR3 DNA reads TGTGCCAGCAGCGTCACAGGGGGCCGTGATTCACCCCTCCACTTT. Protein product: CASSVTGGRDSPLHF. Supplemented by reference TRBV9 and TRBJ1-6, the full variable domain reads DSGVTQTPKHLITATGQRVTLRCSPRSGDLSVYWYQQSLDQGLQFLIQYYNGEERAKGNILERFSAQQFPDLHSELNLSSLELGDSALYFCASSVTGGRDSPLHFGNGTRLTVT.

The genes are TRBV4-1 and TRBJ2-1, with 11 bases matching TRBD2. The CDR3 contains 16 residues. The germline V gene encodes CDR1 MGHRA and CDR2 YSYEKL. Trimming cost V 4 bases and J 10 bases; bases outside gene matches: 12. This CDR3 is CASSPQSASGGTEQFF. The CDR3 nucleotides are TGCGCCAGCAGCCCCCAGTCGGCTAGCGGGGGGACCGAGCAGTTCTTC.

This clone occurred once. This rearrangement joins TRBV6-6 to TRBJ1-3; D is undetermined. CDR3 length: 16 amino acids. With 5 bases removed from V and 4 bases from J, the gap between germline ends came to 18 bases. Per the germline V gene, CDR1 is MNHNY and CDR2 is SVGAGI (reference sequence). The CDR3 sequence is CASSASTGTAGNTIYF. CDR3 coding DNA: TGTGCCAGCAGTGCATCGACTGGTACTGCGGGAAACACCATATATTTT.

Concerning this clone: The same CDR3 arises from other DNA sequences in this sample as well. This rearrangement joins TRBV5-1 to TRBJ2-2; 10 bases fit TRBD2. CDR1 and CDR2 from the germline V gene are SGHRS and YFSETQ. The CDR3 has 18 residues. V shed 2 bases and J 6 bases; nucleotides not matched to a gene: 13. The CDR3: CASSLGLLAGFSPGELFF. The CDR3 DNA follows: TGCGCCAGCAGCTTAGGGCTACTAGCGGGGTTTTCTCCCGGGGAGCTGTTTTTT.

The chain employs TRBV5-1 and TRBJ1-2; no reliable D call. Trimming took off 1 base at V and 2 bases at J, with 15 bases between the two ends. The CDR3 runs 16 residues. Germline CDR1 reads SGHRS; CDR2 reads YFSETQ. The CDR3: CASSLTLGSENYGYTF. The CDR3 DNA sequence: TGCGCCAGCAGCTTGACGCTGGGCAGTGAGAACTATGGCTACACCTTC.